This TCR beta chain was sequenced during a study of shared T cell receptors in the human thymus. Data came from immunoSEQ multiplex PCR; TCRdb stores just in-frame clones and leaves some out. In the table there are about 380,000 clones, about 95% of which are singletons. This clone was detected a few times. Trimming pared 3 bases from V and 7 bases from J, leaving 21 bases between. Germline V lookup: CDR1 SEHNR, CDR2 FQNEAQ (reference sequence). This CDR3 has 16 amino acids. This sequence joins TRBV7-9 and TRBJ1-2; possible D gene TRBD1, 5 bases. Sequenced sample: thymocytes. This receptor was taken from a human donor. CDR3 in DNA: TGTGCCAGCAGCTTTACCCCTGGGGCGATCTTCCTTGGCTACACCTTC. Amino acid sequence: CASSFTPGAIFLGYTF.